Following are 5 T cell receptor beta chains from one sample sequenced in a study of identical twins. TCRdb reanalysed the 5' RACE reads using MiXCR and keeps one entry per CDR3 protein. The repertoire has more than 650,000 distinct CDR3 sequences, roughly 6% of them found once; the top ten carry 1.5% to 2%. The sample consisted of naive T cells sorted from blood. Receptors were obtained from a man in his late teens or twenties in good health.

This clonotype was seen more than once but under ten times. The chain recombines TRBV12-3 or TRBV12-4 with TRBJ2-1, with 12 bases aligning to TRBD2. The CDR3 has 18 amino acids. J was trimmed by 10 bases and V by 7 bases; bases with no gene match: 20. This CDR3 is CASTETSGRDVKRGEQFF. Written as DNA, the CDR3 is TGTGCCAGCACCGAGACTAGCGGGAGAGACGTAAAACGGGGGGAGCAGTTCTTC.

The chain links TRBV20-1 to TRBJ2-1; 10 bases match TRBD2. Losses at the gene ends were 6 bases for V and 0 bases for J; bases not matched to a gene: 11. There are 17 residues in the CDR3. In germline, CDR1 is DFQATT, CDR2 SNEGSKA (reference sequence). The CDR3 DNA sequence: TGCAGTGCCATGGGGCTAGCGGGAGCCAGCTCCTACAATGAGCAGTTCTTC. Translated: CSAMGLAGASSYNEQFF.

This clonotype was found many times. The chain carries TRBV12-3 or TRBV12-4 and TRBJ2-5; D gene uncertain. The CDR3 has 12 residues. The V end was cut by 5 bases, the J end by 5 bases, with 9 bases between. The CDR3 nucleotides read TGTGCCAGCAGTCGCAAAAAGGAGACCCAGTACTTC. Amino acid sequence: CASSRKKETQYF.

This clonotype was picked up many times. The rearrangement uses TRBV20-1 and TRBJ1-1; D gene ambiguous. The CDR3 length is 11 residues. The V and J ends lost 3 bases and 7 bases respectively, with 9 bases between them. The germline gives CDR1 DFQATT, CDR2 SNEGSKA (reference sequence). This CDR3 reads CSASWGLEAFF. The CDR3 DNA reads TGCAGTGCTAGTTGGGGTCTTGAAGCTTTCTTT.

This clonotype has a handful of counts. For the CDR3, the DNA is TGTGCCAGCAGCCCTAGGGACAGACGTCCTTCCTACGAGCAGTACTTC. Its protein product is CASSPRDRRPSYEQYF. The chain employs TRBV3-1 and TRBJ2-7, with TRBD1 identical over 7 bases. The germline V gene encodes CDR1 LGHDT and CDR2 YNNKEL (reference sequence). The CDR3 runs 16 residues. Trimming took 4 bases from V and 1 from J; bases not matched to a gene: 10.